The 12 T cell receptor beta chains below were found in one sample sequenced in a study of shared clonotypes between healthy human individuals. Sequenced by immunoSEQ multiplex PCR; TCRdb stores in-frame clones only, minus some. Among a few hundred thousand clones listed, almost 97% were seen once. The material sequenced was naive CD4+ T cells sorted from blood. Sample subset: CD45RA+ positively selected. These receptor sequences come from a woman in her twenties or thirties in good health.

V and J are TRBV19 and TRBJ2-5; D is unresolved. Per germline, CDR1 LNHDA and CDR2 SQIVND (reference sequence). The CDR3 extends over 13 amino acids. The V and J ends lost 3 bases and 10 bases respectively, with 15 bases between them. The CDR3 nucleotides read TGTGCCAGTAGTATGACCCTCGACAATAGCCAGTACTTC. It translates to CASSMTLDNSQYF.

The chain combines TRBV5-1 with TRBJ2-7, with 7 bases lining up with TRBD2. CDR3 length equals 16 residues. Germline lookup yields CDR1 SGHRS and CDR2 YFSETQ. Trimming at V came to 0 bases and at J to 0 bases, leaving 6 bases not matched to a gene. The CDR3 here is CASSLASGTFSYEQYF. CDR3 sequence (DNA): TGCGCCAGCAGCTTGGCTAGCGGCACTTTCTCCTACGAGCAGTACTTC.

This chain joins TRBV7-7 and TRBJ2-1; possibly TRBD2 for D (6 bases). Trimming shortened V by 3 bases and J by 10 bases, and 16 bases separated the two germline ends. From germline, CDR1 is SSHAT and CDR2 FNYEAQ (reference sequence). The CDR3 spans 14 residues. CDR3 region: CASSFSWDSREQFF. CDR3 DNA sequence: TGTGCCAGCAGCTTCTCTTGGGACTCGAGAGAGCAGTTCTTC. The entire variable domain, with the rest obtained from reference TRBV7-7 and TRBJ2-1, is as follows: GAGVSQSPRYKVTKRGQDVTLRCDPISSHATLYWYQQALGQGPEFLTYFNYEAQPDKSGLPSDRFSAERPEGSISTLTIQRTEQRDSAMYRCASSFSWDSREQFFGPGTRLTVL.

The rearrangement uses TRBV5-4 and TRBJ2-2; D gene ambiguous. The CDR3 consists of 14 residues. Germline CDR1 is SGHNT and CDR2 is YYREEE (reference sequence). With 1 base removed from V and 2 bases from J, the gap between germline ends came to 6 bases. The CDR3 reads CASSLWANTGELFF. DNA for the CDR3: TGTGCCAGCAGCTTGTGGGCAAACACCGGGGAGCTGTTTTTT.

This chain links TRBV18 with TRBJ1-2; D is undetermined. V lost 3 bases, J lost 4 bases, and 12 bases lay in between. From germline, CDR1 is KGHSH and CDR2 LQKENI. The CDR3 has 14 residues. CDR3: CASSPTSDLYGYTF. The CDR3 region has the DNA TGTGCCAGCTCACCCACGAGTGACCTCTATGGCTACACCTTC.

The gene calls are TRBV14 and TRBJ2-1, with 10 positions matching TRBD2. Trimming removed 1 base from V and 1 base from J; junction bases left unmatched: 7. Germline CDR1 is SGHDN and CDR2 is FVKESK. The CDR3 length is 18 residues. In DNA form, the CDR3 reads TGTGCCAGCAGCCAAGTGTGGAGCGGGAGGGCGTCCTACAATGAGCAGTTCTTC. It encodes CASSQVWSGRASYNEQFF. The complete variable domain, with remaining parts taken from reference TRBV14 and TRBJ2-1, reads EAGVTQFPSHSVIEKGQTVTLRCDPISGHDNLYWYRRVMGKEIKFLLHFVKESKQDESGMPNNRFLAERTGGTYSTLKVQPAELEDSGVYFCASSQVWSGRASYNEQFFGPGTRLTVL.

V is TRBV5-8 and J is TRBJ2-3, with TRBD2 identical over 9 bases. V trimming: 4 bases; J trimming: 5 bases; junction bases outside the gene matches: 11. The germline V gene encodes CDR1 SGHTS and CDR2 YDEGEE. The CDR3 is 16 amino acids. The CDR3 region has the DNA TGTGCCAGCAGCGACGTAGCGGGAGAATTTGAAGATACGCAGTATTTT. It specifies CASSDVAGEFEDTQYF.

The chain is built from TRBV19 and TRBJ1-1; a weak D match, TRBD1 (5 bases). This CDR3 region has 13 residues. Germline lookup yields CDR1 LNHDA and CDR2 SQIVND (reference sequence). Trimming stripped 4 bases from V and 1 base from J, with 7 bases between. CDR3 residues: CASSTQGNTEAFF. The CDR3 bases are TGTGCCAGTAGTACGCAGGGGAACACTGAAGCTTTCTTT.

The V gene is TRBV9, the J gene TRBJ1-2, with D possibly being TRBD1 (5 bases). The CDR3 runs 13 residues. Germline V lookup: CDR1 SGDLS, CDR2 YYNGEE. The V and J ends lost 6 bases and 3 bases respectively, with 12 bases between them. The CDR3 here is CASTSPTDYGYTF. CDR3 bases: TGTGCCAGCACCTCACCGACAGACTATGGCTACACCTTC.

The gene calls are TRBV11-2 and TRBJ2-1; maybe TRBD2 (5 bases). V lost 1 base to trimming and J lost 0 bases, with 10 bases between them. The germline gives CDR1 SGHAT, CDR2 FQNNGV. The CDR3 is 16 residues long. CDR3 sequence reads: CASSLGGSSSYNEQFF. The CDR3, as DNA: TGTGCCAGCAGCTTAGGCGGGTCGAGCTCCTACAATGAGCAGTTCTTC.

V usage is TRBV7-9 and J usage is TRBJ2-3; TRBD2 is a possible D gene (6 bases). Germline CDR1 reads SEHNR; CDR2 reads FQNEAQ (reference sequence). V was shortened by 3 bases and J by 5 bases, with 12 bases between the two germline ends. The CDR3 consists of 14 residues. CDR3 sequence reads: CASSFTGVVDTQYF. Written as DNA, the CDR3 is TGTGCCAGCAGCTTCACGGGAGTGGTAGATACGCAGTATTTT. The variable domain in full, with the rest retrieved from reference TRBV7-9 and TRBJ2-3, is DTGVSQNPRHKITKRGQNVTFRCDPISEHNRLYWYRQTLGQGPEFLTYFQNEAQLEKSRLLSDRFSAERPKGSFSTLEIQRTEQGDSAMYLCASSFTGVVDTQYFGPGTRLTVL.

V usage is TRBV2 and J usage is TRBJ2-1; no firm D call. This CDR3 has 13 residues. Germline CDR1 and CDR2: SNHLY and FYNNEI. Trimming took off 11 bases at V and 1 base at J, with 12 bases between the two ends. CDR3 loop: CALIPASYNEQFF. For the CDR3, the DNA is TGTGCCCTTATTCCCGCGTCCTACAATGAGCAGTTCTTC.